This T cell receptor beta chain was recorded in a study of cytomegalovirus exposure and HLA in healthy donors. Study information: Among over 300 genotyped donors, about 83% fell in the Caucasian-associated ancestry cluster.

The CDR3 is made up of 15 amino acids. Germline CDR1 reads LNHDA; CDR2 reads SQIVND (reference sequence). Germline trimming cut 1 base from V and 5 bases from J; bases unmatched to any gene: 7. Remarks on this clone: Its matching antigen is unknown.

Amplification used 60 Vbeta primers and 13 Jbeta primers. In the original workflow: Around 11 million shared chains were among some 80 million unique TCR beta chains counted in a later analysis. Repertoires were generated with immunoSEQ multiplex PCR, while TCRdb's copy carries only in-frame clones and drops some. Clone size and the V and J calls come from that table; the DNA yielded D and trimming. The sample table includes some 48,000 clones. General study findings and limits: It was approximately 170 TCR beta chains that were listed as cytomegalovirus-associated. A later analysis by the authors found several of the most significant clusters apparently linked to common viral pathogens.

The chain links TRBV19 to TRBJ1-2, with TRBD1 matching 7 bases. This sequence originates from a woman aged 40 to 55 in good health and CMV-seronegative. Specimen: PBMCs. For the CDR3, the DNA is TGTGCCAGTAGTATAGGGAAGAGACAGGGATATGGCTACACCTTC. This codes for CASSIGKRQGYGYTF.